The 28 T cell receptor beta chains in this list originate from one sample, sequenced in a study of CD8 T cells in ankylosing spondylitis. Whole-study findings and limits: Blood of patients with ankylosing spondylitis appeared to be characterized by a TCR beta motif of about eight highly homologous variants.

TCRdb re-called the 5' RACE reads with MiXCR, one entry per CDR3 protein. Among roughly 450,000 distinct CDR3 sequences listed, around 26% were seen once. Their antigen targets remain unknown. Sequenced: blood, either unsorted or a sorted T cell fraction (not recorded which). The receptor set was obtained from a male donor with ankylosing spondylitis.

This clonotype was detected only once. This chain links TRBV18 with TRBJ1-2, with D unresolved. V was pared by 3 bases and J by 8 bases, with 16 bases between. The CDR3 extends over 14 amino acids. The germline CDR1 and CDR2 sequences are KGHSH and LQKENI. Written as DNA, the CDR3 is TGTGCCAGCTCACCCTCCGGACTGAGTTGGGGCTACACCTTC. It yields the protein CASSPSGLSWGYTF. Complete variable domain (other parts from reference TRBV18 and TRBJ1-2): NAGVMQNPRHLVRRRGQEARLRCSPMKGHSHVYWYRQLPEEGLKFMVYLQKENIIDESGMPKERFSAEFPKEGPSILRIQQVVRGDSAAYFCASSPSGLSWGYTFGSGTRLTVV.

This CDR3 is CASSLTGGTDYGYTF. For the CDR3, the DNA is TGTGCCAGCAGCTTGACGGGAGGGACGGACTATGGCTACACCTTC. The chain uses TRBV7-8 and TRBJ1-2; TRBD1 might be the D (5 bases). V dropped 3 bases and J dropped 3 bases, with 14 bases sitting between them. This CDR3 contains 15 residues. Germline V gene sequence: CDR1 SGHVS, CDR2 FQNEAQ.

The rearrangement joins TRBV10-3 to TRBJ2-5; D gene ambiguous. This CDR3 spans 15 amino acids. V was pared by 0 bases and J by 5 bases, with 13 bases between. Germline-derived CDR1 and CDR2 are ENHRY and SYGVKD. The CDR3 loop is CAISESVGVDETQYF. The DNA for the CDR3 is TGTGCCATCAGTGAGTCTGTTGGGGTGGATGAGACCCAGTACTTC.

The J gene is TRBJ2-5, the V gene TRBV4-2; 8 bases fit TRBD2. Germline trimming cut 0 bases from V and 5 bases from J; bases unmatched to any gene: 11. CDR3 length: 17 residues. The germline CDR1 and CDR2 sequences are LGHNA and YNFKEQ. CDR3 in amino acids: CASSQDRGLGSVETQYF. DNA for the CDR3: TGTGCCAGCAGCCAAGATCGGGGACTAGGGAGCGTGGAGACCCAGTACTTC.

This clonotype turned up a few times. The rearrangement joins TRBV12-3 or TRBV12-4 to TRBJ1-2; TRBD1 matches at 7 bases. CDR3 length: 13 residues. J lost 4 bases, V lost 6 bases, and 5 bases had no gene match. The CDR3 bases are TGTGCCAGCAGGCGCAGGGGGGTCTATGGCTACACCTTC. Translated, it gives CASRRRGVYGYTF.

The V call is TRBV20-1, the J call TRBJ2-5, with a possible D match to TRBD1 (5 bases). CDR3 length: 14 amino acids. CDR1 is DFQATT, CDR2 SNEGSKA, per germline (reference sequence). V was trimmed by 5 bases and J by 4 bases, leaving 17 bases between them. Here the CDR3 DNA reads TGCAGTGCTGGTATTGGGGCAGGTGCAGAGACCCAGTACTTC. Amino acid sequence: CSAGIGAGAETQYF.

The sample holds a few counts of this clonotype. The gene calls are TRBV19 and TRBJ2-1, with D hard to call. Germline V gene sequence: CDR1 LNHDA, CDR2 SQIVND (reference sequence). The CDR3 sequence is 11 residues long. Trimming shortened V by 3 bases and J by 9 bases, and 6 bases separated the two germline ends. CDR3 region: CASSILGEQFF. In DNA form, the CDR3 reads TGTGCCAGTAGTATTTTAGGTGAGCAGTTCTTC.

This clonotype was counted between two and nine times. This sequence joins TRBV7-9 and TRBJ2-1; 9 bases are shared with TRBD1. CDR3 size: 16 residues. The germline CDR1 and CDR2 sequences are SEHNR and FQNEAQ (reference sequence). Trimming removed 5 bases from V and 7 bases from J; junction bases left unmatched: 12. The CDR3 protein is CASSPTSGTGRNEQFF. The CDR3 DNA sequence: TGTGCCAGCAGCCCGACCAGCGGGACAGGGCGTAATGAGCAGTTCTTC.

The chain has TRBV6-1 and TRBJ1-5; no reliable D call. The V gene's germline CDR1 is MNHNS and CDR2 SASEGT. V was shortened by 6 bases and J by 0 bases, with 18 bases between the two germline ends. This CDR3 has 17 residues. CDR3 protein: CASRPNAGDSSNQPQHF. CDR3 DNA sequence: TGTGCCAGCAGACCAAACGCAGGCGACTCTAGCAATCAGCCCCAGCATTTT.

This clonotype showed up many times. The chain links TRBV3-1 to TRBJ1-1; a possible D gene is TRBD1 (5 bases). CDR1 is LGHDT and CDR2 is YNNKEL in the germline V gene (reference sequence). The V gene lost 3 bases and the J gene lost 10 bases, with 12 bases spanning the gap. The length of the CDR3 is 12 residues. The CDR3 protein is CASSQVDSRAFF. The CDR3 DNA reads TGTGCCAGCAGCCAGGTAGACAGCCGAGCTTTCTTT.

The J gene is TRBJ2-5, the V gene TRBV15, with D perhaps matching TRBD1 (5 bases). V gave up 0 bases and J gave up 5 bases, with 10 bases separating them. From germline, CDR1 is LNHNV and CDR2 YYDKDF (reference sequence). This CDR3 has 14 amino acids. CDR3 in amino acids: CATSRDQGVETQYF. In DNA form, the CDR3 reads TGTGCCACCAGCAGAGATCAAGGGGTGGAGACCCAGTACTTC.

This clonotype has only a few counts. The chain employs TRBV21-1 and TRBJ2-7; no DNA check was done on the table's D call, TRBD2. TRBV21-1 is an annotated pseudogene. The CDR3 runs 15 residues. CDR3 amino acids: CASSFWRGYLHEQYF. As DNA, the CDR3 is TGTGCCAGCAGTTTCTGGCGGGGGTATCTCCACGAGCAGTACTTC.

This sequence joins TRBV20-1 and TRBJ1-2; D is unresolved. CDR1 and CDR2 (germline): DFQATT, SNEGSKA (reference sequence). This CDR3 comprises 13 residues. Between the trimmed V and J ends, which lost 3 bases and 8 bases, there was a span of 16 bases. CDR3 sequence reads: CSASLDIKEGYTF. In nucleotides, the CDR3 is TGCAGTGCTAGCCTTGACATAAAGGAAGGCTACACCTTC.

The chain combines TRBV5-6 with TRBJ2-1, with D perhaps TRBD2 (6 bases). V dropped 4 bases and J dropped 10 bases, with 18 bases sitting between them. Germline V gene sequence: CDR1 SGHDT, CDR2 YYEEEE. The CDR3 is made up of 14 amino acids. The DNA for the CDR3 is TGTGCCAGCAGCCCAACTACTAGCTTCCGCGAGCAGTTCTTC. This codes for CASSPTTSFREQFF.

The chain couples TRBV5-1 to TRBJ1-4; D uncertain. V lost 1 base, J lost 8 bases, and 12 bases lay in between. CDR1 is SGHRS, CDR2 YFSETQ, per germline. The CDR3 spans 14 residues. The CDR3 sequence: CASSLRRAGEKLFF. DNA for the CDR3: TGCGCCAGCAGCTTGAGGCGCGCTGGAGAAAAACTGTTTTTT.

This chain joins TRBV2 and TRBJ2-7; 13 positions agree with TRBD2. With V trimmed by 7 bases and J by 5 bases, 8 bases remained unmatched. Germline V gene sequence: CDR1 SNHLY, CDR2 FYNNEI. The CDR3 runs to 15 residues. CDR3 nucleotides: TGTGCCAGCAAACTGGGGACTAGCGGGACCCACGAGCAGTACTTC. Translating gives CASKLGTSGTHEQYF.

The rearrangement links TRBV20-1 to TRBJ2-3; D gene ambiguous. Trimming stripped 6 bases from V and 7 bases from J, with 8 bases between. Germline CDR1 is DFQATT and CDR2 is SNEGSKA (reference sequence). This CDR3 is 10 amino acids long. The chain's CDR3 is CSATENTQYF. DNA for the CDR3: TGCAGTGCGACTGAGAATACGCAGTATTTT.

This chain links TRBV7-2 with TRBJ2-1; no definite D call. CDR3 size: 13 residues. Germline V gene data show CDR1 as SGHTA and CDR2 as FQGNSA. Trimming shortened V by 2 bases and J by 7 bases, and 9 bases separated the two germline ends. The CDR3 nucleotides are TGTGCCAGCAGCTTAATTAGTAAAAATGAGCAGTTCTTC. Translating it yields CASSLISKNEQFF.

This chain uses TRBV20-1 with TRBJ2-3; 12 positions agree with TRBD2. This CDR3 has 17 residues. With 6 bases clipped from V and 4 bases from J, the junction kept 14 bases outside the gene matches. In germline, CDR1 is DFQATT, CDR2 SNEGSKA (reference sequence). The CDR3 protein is CSATPPSGRAIADTQYF. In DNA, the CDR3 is TGCAGTGCAACGCCGCCTAGCGGGAGGGCCATAGCAGATACGCAGTATTTT.

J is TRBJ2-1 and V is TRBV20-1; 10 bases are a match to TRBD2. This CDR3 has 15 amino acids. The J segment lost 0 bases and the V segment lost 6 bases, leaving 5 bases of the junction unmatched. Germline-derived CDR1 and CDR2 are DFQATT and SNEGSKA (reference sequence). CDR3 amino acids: CSALSSGSSYNEQFF. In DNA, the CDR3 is TGCAGTGCCCTTTCTAGCGGGAGCTCCTACAATGAGCAGTTCTTC.

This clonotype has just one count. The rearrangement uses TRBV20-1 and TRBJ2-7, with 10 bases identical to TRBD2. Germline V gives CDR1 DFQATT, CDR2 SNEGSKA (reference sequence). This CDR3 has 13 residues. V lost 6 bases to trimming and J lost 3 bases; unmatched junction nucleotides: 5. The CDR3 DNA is TGCAGTGCCAGGACTAGCGGCGGCTACGAGCAGTACGTC. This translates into CSARTSGGYEQYV.

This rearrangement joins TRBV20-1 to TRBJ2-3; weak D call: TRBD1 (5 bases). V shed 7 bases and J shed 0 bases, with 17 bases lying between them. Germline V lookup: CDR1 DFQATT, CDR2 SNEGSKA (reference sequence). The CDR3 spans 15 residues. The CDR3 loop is CSVVPTRDSTDTQYF. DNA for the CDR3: TGCAGTGTCGTCCCTACCAGGGATAGCACAGATACGCAGTATTTT.

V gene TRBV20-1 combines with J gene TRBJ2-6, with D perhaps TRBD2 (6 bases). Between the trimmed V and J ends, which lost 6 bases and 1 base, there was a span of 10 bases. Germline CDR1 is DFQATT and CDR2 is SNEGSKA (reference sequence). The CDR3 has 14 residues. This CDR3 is CSAVGGSGANVLTF. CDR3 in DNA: TGCAGTGCCGTGGGGGGATCTGGGGCCAACGTCCTGACTTTC.

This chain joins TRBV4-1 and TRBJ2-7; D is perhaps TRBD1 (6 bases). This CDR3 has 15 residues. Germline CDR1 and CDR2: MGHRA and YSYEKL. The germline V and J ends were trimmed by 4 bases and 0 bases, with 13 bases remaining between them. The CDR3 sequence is CASSPEQGYSYEQYV. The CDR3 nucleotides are TGCGCCAGCAGCCCAGAACAGGGTTACTCCTACGAGCAGTACGTC.

The CDR3 loop is CSASRQADTQYF. The CDR3 DNA reads as TGCAGTGCTTCGAGACAGGCAGATACGCAGTATTTT. This sequence joins TRBV20-1 and TRBJ2-3; TRBD1 might be the D (6 bases). Germline V gives CDR1 DFQATT, CDR2 SNEGSKA (reference sequence). The V end was cut by 5 bases, the J end by 4 bases, with 10 bases between. This CDR3 comprises 12 residues.

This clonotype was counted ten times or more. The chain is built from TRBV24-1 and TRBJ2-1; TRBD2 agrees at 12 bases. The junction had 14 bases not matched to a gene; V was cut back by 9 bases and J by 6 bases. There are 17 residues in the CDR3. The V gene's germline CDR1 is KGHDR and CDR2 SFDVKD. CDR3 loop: CATSTLAGGSLGNEQFF. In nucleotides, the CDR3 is TGTGCCACCTCCACCCTAGCGGGAGGGTCCTTGGGCAATGAGCAGTTCTTC.

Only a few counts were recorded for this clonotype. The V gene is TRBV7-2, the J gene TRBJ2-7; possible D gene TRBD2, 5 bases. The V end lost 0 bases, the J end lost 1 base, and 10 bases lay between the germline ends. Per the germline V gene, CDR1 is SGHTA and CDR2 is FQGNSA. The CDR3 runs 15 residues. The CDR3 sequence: CASSLAPRGSYEQYF. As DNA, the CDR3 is TGTGCCAGCAGCTTAGCGCCGAGAGGGTCCTACGAGCAGTACTTC.

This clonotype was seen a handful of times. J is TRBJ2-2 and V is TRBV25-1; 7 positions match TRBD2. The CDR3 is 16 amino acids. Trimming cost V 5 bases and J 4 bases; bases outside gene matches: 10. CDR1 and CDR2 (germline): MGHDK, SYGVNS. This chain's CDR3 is CASSPTAGIGTGELFF. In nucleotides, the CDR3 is TGTGCCAGCAGTCCAACAGCGGGGATTGGCACCGGGGAGCTGTTTTTT. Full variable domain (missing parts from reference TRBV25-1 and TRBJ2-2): EADIYQTPRYLVIGTGKKITLECSQTMGHDKMYWYQQDPGMELHLIHYSYGVNSTEKGDLSSESTVSRIRTEHFPLTLESARPSHTSQYLCASSPTAGIGTGELFFGEGSRLTVL.